This TCR beta chain derives from a study of CD8+ T cells in alopecia areata. Study-wide context: Tofacitinib was taken orally by treated patients, and the dose was 5 to 10 mg twice daily. Points from the study as a whole: Normal scalp had lower clonality than lesional scalp, with alopecia totalis/universalis lesions showing this most strongly.

V lost 3 bases and J lost 0, with 9 bases in between. CDR1 LNHNV and CDR2 YYDKDF come from the germline V gene (reference sequence). The CDR3 contains 15 residues. A note on this clone: Its cognate antigen is unknown.

Specimens obtained from alopecia areata patients comprised lesional scalp punch biopsies and peripheral blood. PBMCs yielded sorted CD4+ and CD8+ T cells. Isolated RNA was reverse transcribed into cDNA used as the sequencing template. Assay: immunoSEQ multiplex PCR; the TCRdb copy retains only in-frame clones and omits some. The repertoire holds about 250,000 clones, with around 67% as singletons. This receptor was obtained from a human donor with alopecia areata. Here the sequenced sample was CD4+ T cells sorted from blood, taken at week 0. The chain employs TRBV15 and TRBJ2-4; either TRBD1 or TRBD2 may supply D (5 bases each). The CDR3 DNA follows: TGTGCCACCAGCAGCTACGGGACAGCCAAAAACATTCAGTACTTC. Translated: CATSSYGTAKNIQYF.